Presented here are 11 T cell receptor beta chains from one specimen sequenced in a study of CD8 T cells in Susac syndrome. Reverse transcription used about 0.45 to 1 ug RNA and random hexamers. TCRdb passed the immunoSEQ multiplex PCR reads through MiXCR, listing each CDR3 protein once. Seen here are hundreds of thousands of distinct CDR3 sequences, more than 80% observed once, and the top ten hold approximately 0.11%. Sequencing was carried out using CD8+ T cells from PBMCs. These receptors all come from a human donor with multiple sclerosis.

The J gene is TRBJ1-1, the V gene TRBV27; D is undetermined. Trimming shortened V by 3 bases and J by 3 bases, and 8 bases separated the two germline ends. Germline assignment: CDR1 MNHEY and CDR2 SMNVEV (reference sequence). The CDR3 consists of 13 residues. The DNA for the CDR3 is TGTGCCAGCAGTTTCTTCACAGACACTGAAGCTTTCTTT. This translates into CASSFFTDTEAFF.

Only a few counts were recorded for this clonotype. The chain has TRBV27 and TRBJ2-1; 11 bases are a match to TRBD2. V was pared by 3 bases and J by 6 bases, with 4 bases of the junction left unmatched. The CDR3 extends over 15 amino acids. CDR1 is MNHEY and CDR2 is SMNVEV in the germline V gene (reference sequence). Here the CDR3 reads CASSFGTSGSNEQFF. The CDR3 coding sequence is TGTGCCAGCAGTTTTGGCACTAGCGGGAGCAATGAGCAGTTCTTC.

The chain joins TRBV9 to TRBJ2-7; D perhaps matches TRBD1 (6 bases). The germline CDR1 and CDR2 sequences are SGDLS and YYNGEE. The length of the CDR3 is 14 residues. V was pared by 0 bases and J by 4 bases, with 11 bases between. The CDR3 protein is CASSVDGTGYEQYF. The CDR3 bases are TGTGCCAGCAGCGTAGATGGTACAGGGTACGAGCAGTACTTC.

This clonotype has only one observation. V gene TRBV6-5 combines with J gene TRBJ1-1; 11 nucleotides line up with TRBD1. This CDR3 is built from 13 residues. Germline lookup yields CDR1 MNHEY and CDR2 SVGAGI. V was clipped by 7 bases and J by 4 bases; unmatched bases: 2. CDR3 DNA: TGTGCCAGCAACGGACAGGGGGCCACTGAAGCTTTCTTT. Protein product: CASNGQGATEAFF.

This clonotype was counted a single time. The chain uses TRBV6-5 and TRBJ1-1; D unresolved. The V end lost 2 bases, the J end lost 4 bases, and 8 bases lay between the germline ends. CDR1 and CDR2 (germline): MNHEY, SVGAGI. This CDR3 has 13 residues. Here the CDR3 reads CASSYGRPTEAFF. CDR3 coding DNA: TGTGCCAGCAGTTACGGTCGGCCCACTGAAGCTTTCTTT.

Only a few counts were recorded for this clonotype. This rearrangement joins TRBV28 to TRBJ1-4, with D uncertain. Trimming cost V 3 bases and J 5 bases, with 10 bases left between them. The CDR3 is 14 residues long. From germline, CDR1 is MDHEN and CDR2 SYDVKM. In DNA form, the CDR3 reads TGTGCCAGCAGTTTTTACGATTCCAATGAAAAACTGTTTTTT. Translated, it gives CASSFYDSNEKLFF. The full variable domain, its missing parts supplied by reference TRBV28 and TRBJ1-4, is DVKVTQSSRYLVKRTGEKVFLECVQDMDHENMFWYRQDPGLGLRLIYFSYDVKMKEKGDIPEGYSVSREKKERFSLILESASTNQTSMYLCASSFYDSNEKLFFGSGTQLSVL.

This clonotype was detected once. The chain recombines TRBV7-8 with TRBJ1-2, with D hard to call. The germline V gene encodes CDR1 SGHVS and CDR2 FQNEAQ. V lost 5 bases and J lost 2, with 9 bases in between. This CDR3 is 13 amino acids long. CDR3 amino acids: CASSGIRNYGYTF. CDR3 DNA: TGTGCCAGCAGCGGGATAAGAAACTATGGCTACACCTTC.

This rearrangement joins TRBV24-1 to TRBJ2-1; 10 bases map to TRBD1. CDR3 length: 16 amino acids. CDR1 KGHDR and CDR2 SFDVKD come from the germline V gene. The trim removed 2 bases at V and 6 bases at J, leaving 6 bases unmatched. The CDR3 loop is CATSDSGTGVGNEQFF. CDR3 in DNA: TGTGCCACCAGTGATTCCGGGACAGGGGTGGGCAATGAGCAGTTCTTC.

The chain employs TRBV12-3 or TRBV12-4 and TRBJ2-4; TRBD1 matches 10 bases. This CDR3 contains 14 residues. V shed 5 bases, J shed 8 bases, and the junction held 6 bases outside the gene matches. The CDR3 sequence: CASSLRDRGDIQYF. CDR3 coding DNA: TGTGCCAGCAGTCTCCGGGACAGGGGCGACATTCAGTACTTC.

The gene calls are TRBV6-2 or TRBV6-3 and TRBJ2-1; 7 bases are a match to TRBD1. This CDR3 comprises 14 residues. Losses at the gene ends were 0 bases for V and 4 bases for J; bases not matched to a gene: 0. The germline gives CDR1 MNHEY, CDR2 SVGEGT. CDR3 sequence: CASSYSDRYNEQFF. The CDR3 DNA follows: TGTGCCAGCAGTTACTCGGACAGGTACAATGAGCAGTTCTTC.

The chain links TRBV27 to TRBJ1-5; 10 nucleotides line up with TRBD1. V shed 4 bases, J shed 6 bases, and the junction held 6 bases outside the gene matches. Looked up from germline, CDR1 is MNHEY and CDR2 is SMNVEV (reference sequence). CDR3 length: 15 residues. In DNA form, the CDR3 reads TGTGCCAGCAGTTACGGGACAGGGGCCGGTCAGCCCCAGCATTTT. Translated, it gives CASSYGTGAGQPQHF.